The rows below give T cell receptor beta chains drawn from one sample of a study of OX40 agonist ivuxolimab in advanced cancers. Profiling relied on immunoSEQ multiplex PCR, and the TCRdb table lists in-frame clones only, not all of them. The sample has roughly 71,000 clones, roughly 82% seen once. This specimen consisted of CD4+ or CD8+ T cells sorted from blood, obtained in a trial of the OX40 agonist ivuxolimab. The receptor set was obtained from an adult with an advanced solid tumor such as melanoma, head and neck, liver or kidney cancer. CDR3s include the opening cysteine and the closing phenylalanine or tryptophan. The D gene is left open where the match is weak. Some rows mark clone size as missing; the rest say once, few, many or name a class of expanded clone.

TRBJ2-7 | few | TRBV7-8 | 14 | TRBD1 | CATSRGRGIYEQYF | TGTGCCACCTCGAGGGGCAGGGGGATCTACGAGCAGTACTTC
TRBJ1-6 | . | TRBV2 | 12 | . | CASSRAGSPLHF | TGTGCCAGCAGCCGGGCGGGGTCACCCCTCCACTTT
TRBJ2-3 | . | TRBV19 | 15 | . | CASSIRARSPDTQYF | TGTGCCAGTAGTATAAGGGCTAGGAGTCCAGATACGCAGTATTTT
TRBJ1-5 | . | TRBV28 | 13 | . | CASSQPRRKPQHF | TGTGCCAGCAGTCAACCCAGGAGGAAGCCCCAGCATTTT
TRBJ2-3 | few | TRBV10-3 | 14 | . | CAISEGGNTDTQYF | TGTGCCATCAGTGAGGGAGGGAACACAGATACGCAGTATTTT
TRBJ1-2 | . | TRBV6-5 | 13 | . | CASQGRGAHGYTF | TGTGCCAGCCAGGGAAGAGGGGCACATGGCTACACCTTC
TRBJ1-1 | . | TRBV5-1 | 18 | . | CASSLRPGTVLMNTEAFF | TGCGCCAGCAGCCTCAGACCCGGGACGGTACTCATGAACACTGAAGCTTTCTTT
TRBJ2-5 | . | TRBV11-3 | 13 | . | CASSLEERETQYF | TGTGCCAGCAGCTTAGAAGAGCGGGAGACCCAGTACTTC
TRBJ2-3 | once | TRBV10-3 | 17 | . | CAISLAVTTGGTDTQYF | TGTGCCATCAGTTTGGCGGTAACTACCGGTGGCACAGATACGCAGTATTTT
TRBJ2-7 | . | TRBV29-1 | 11 | . | CSVENYYEQYF | TGCAGCGTGGAAAATTACTACGAGCAGTACTTC
TRBJ2-5 | . | TRBV5-1 | 15 | TRBD2 | CASSFPGLGQETQYF | TGCGCCAGCAGCTTCCCGGGACTAGGCCAAGAGACCCAGTACTTC
TRBJ2-7 | . | TRBV5-1 | 19 | TRBD2 | CASSLERTSGSRGSYEQYF | TGCGCCAGCAGTTTGGAACGGACTAGCGGGAGTCGGGGCTCCTACGAGCAGTACTTC
TRBJ1-1 | . | TRBV5-1 | 15 | TRBD1 | CASSSSGQVNTEAFF | TGCGCCAGCAGCTCGAGCGGACAGGTCAACACTGAAGCTTTCTTT
TRBJ2-5 | . | TRBV4-3 | 13 | . | CASSQGTGRTQYF | TGCGCCAGCAGCCAAGGTACAGGGAGGACCCAGTACTTC
TRBJ2-7 | . | TRBV9 | 14 | . | CASSVGGDPYEQYF | TGTGCCAGCAGCGTAGGGGGGGACCCCTACGAGCAGTACTTC